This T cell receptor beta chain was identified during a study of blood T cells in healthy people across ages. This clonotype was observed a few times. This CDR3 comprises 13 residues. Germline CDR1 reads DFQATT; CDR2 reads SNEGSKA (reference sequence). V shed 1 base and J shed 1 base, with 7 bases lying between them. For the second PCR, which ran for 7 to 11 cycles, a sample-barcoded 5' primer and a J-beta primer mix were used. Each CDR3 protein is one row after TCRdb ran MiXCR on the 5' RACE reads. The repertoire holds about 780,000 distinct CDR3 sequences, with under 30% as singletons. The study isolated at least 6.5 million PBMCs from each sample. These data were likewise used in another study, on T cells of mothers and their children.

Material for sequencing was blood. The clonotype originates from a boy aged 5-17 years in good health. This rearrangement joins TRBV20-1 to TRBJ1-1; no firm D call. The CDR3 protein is CSARVVGNTEAFF. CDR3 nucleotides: TGCAGTGCTAGAGTCGTGGGGAACACTGAAGCTTTCTTT.